This T cell receptor (beta chain) was identified during a study of shared clonotypes between healthy human individuals. Study-level background: Per donor, CD8 memory used one plate, CD8 naive used two, CD4 memory used three and CD4 naive used three.

The CDR3 extends over 15 amino acids. Trimming at V came to 7 bases and at J to 3 bases, leaving 7 bases not matched to a gene. CDR1 and CDR2 (germline): MDHEN, SYDVKM. In the sorted-subset replicate PCRs, 150 to 250 ng DNA, 25,000 to 35,000 T cell genomes, was used. The table came from immunoSEQ multiplex PCR; TCRdb's copy has only in-frame clones and leaves some out. The table records over 400,000 clones, 95% to 96% of them present only once. HIV-negative, healthy adults without recent acute infections or vaccinations were the donors. Only one count was recorded for this clone. Antigen specificity is unknown. Study results and limitations: The researchers took only blood, and tissue repertoires probably look different.

Specimen: naive CD4+ T cells sorted from blood. Subset denoted: CD45RA+ positively selected. The sequence was obtained from a woman in her twenties or thirties in good health. This chain links TRBV28 with TRBJ2-7; 12 bases map to TRBD2. The CDR3 region has the DNA TGTGCCAGCACCCCGACTAGCGGGAGATACTACGAGCAGTACTTC. Its protein product is CASTPTSGRYYEQYF.